This note documents a single T cell receptor (beta chain) sequence. This sample is drawn from a study of T cell changes during pregnancy in multiple sclerosis. The data were produced by immunoSEQ multiplex PCR, yet TCRdb's version contains in-frame clones alone and is incomplete. The table includes some 70,000 clones, roughly 90% detected once. Germline assignment: CDR1 SEHNR and CDR2 FQNEAQ (reference sequence). The CDR3 extends over 14 amino acids. The trim removed 10 bases at V and 5 bases at J, leaving 10 bases unmatched. Sequences were derived from CD8+ T cells from peripheral blood mononuclear cells, sampled before pregnancy. V gene TRBV7-9 combines with J gene TRBJ2-2; 7 nucleotides align to TRBD1. This sequence was found in a female donor with multiple sclerosis, enrolled in a pregnancy study. The CDR3 nucleotides read TGTGCCACCCGAACAGGGGACGGAACCGGGGAGCTGTTTTTT. It yields the protein CATRTGDGTGELFF.